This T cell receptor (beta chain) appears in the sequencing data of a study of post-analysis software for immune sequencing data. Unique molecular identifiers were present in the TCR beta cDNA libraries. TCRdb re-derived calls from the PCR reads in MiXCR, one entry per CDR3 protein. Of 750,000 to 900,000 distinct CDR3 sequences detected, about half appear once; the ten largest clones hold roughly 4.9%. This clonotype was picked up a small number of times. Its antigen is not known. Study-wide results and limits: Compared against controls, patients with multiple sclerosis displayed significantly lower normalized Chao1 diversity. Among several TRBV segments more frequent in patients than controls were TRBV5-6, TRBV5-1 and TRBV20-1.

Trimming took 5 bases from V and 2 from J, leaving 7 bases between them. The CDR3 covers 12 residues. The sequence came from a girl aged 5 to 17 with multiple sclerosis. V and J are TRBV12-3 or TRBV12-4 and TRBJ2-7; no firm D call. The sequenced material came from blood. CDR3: CASSPAPYEQYF. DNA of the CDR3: TGTGCCAGCAGTCCCGCGCCCTACGAGCAGTACTTC.